The 30 T cell receptor beta chains given below trace back to one sample, sequenced in a study of shared clonotypes between healthy human individuals. The data were produced by immunoSEQ multiplex PCR, yet TCRdb's version contains in-frame clones alone and is incomplete. The data contain approximately 2.3 million clones, about 92% of them singletons. The sample comprised naive CD4+ T cells from PBMCs. Subset here: CD45RA+ positively selected. Source of these receptors: a man aged 18 to 30 in good health. Some clones in this sample may be carry-over from other donors' samples.

J is TRBJ2-5 and V is TRBV7-8; 9 positions match TRBD2. The CDR3 runs 16 residues. Germline CDR1 SGHVS, CDR2 FQNEAQ. The ends lost 2 bases at V and 2 bases at J; junction bases unmatched: 6. CDR3 nucleotides: TGTGCCAGCAGCTTACTGGGACTAGCACAACAAGAGACCCAGTACTTC. Protein sequence: CASSLLGLAQQETQYF.

Note on this clone: Other nucleotide sequences in the sample specify the same CDR3. The genes are TRBV5-1 and TRBJ2-5, with no clear D. CDR1 is SGHRS and CDR2 is YFSETQ in the germline V gene. V was shortened by 0 bases and J by 5 bases, with 8 bases between the two germline ends. The CDR3 length is 13 residues. The CDR3 DNA sequence: TGCGCCAGCAGCTTGGGTTTTTCGGAGACCCAGTACTTC. Translating it yields CASSLGFSETQYF.

V gene TRBV10-3 combines with J gene TRBJ2-5; 7 bases are shared with TRBD1. Germline CDR1 and CDR2: ENHRY and SYGVKD. Unmatched junction bases numbered 4, after V lost 5 bases and J lost 1 base. This CDR3 is built from 14 residues. This CDR3 reads CAISLRDSQETQYF. The CDR3 coding sequence is TGTGCCATCAGTCTCCGGGACAGCCAAGAGACCCAGTACTTC.

The chain recombines TRBV28 with TRBJ1-5, with 8 bases fitting TRBD1. The V gene's germline CDR1 is MDHEN and CDR2 SYDVKM. This CDR3 region has 14 residues. Trimming cost V 7 bases and J 10 bases; bases outside gene matches: 12. The CDR3 DNA sequence: TGTGCCAGCACCGCTCAGGGGGCAGGTCGACCCCAGCATTTT. It specifies CASTAQGAGRPQHF.

The rearrangement links TRBV9 to TRBJ2-3; possibly TRBD2 for D (5 bases). Trimming pared 0 bases from V and 8 bases from J, leaving 7 bases between. Per the germline V gene, CDR1 is SGDLS and CDR2 is YYNGEE. This CDR3 contains 12 residues. CDR3 in amino acids: CASSVAGSTQYF. The CDR3 DNA reads as TGTGCCAGCAGCGTAGCGGGGAGTACGCAGTATTTT.

The J gene is TRBJ2-1, the V gene TRBV7-2; 12 positions match TRBD2. Germline loops: CDR1 SGHTA, CDR2 FQGNSA. J lost 7 bases, V lost 5 bases, and 6 bases had no gene match. This CDR3 is built from 15 residues. The CDR3 loop is CASSPFGLAGNEQFF. The CDR3 coding sequence is TGTGCCAGCAGCCCCTTTGGACTAGCGGGGAATGAGCAGTTCTTC.

CDR3 in DNA: TGTGCCAGCAGTGATACGGGAGGGGGTTCCGGGGAGCTGTTTTTT. Protein product: CASSDTGGGSGELFF. The genes are TRBV2 and TRBJ2-2; 8 bases agree with TRBD2. V shed 3 bases and J 6 bases; nucleotides not matched to a gene: 6. CDR3 length equals 15 residues. Per the germline V gene, CDR1 is SNHLY and CDR2 is FYNNEI. Variable domain in full (rest from reference TRBV2 and TRBJ2-2): EPEVTQTPSHQVTQMGQEVILRCVPISNHLYFYWYRQILGQKVEFLVSFYNNEISEKSEIFDDQFSVERPDGSNFTLKIRSTKLEDSAMYFCASSDTGGGSGELFFGEGSRLTVL.

The chain carries TRBV10-3 and TRBJ1-1; D not resolved. The CDR3 covers 15 residues. CDR1 and CDR2 from the germline V gene are ENHRY and SYGVKD. The V gene lost 1 base and the J gene lost 0 bases, with 9 bases spanning the gap. CDR3 nucleotides: TGTGCCATCAGTGAGTGGACGGGGATGAACACTGAAGCTTTCTTT. This sequence encodes CAISEWTGMNTEAFF.

The sample holds one count of this clone. V is TRBV19 and J is TRBJ2-7; D gene unclear. The CDR3 is 13 residues long. The V end was cut by 4 bases, the J end by 7 bases, with 14 bases between. CDR1 LNHDA and CDR2 SQIVND come from the germline V gene (reference sequence). CDR3 loop: CASSTTRSGEQYF. In DNA, the CDR3 is TGTGCCAGTAGTACGACACGGTCCGGGGAGCAGTACTTC.

This chain uses TRBV7-2 with TRBJ2-3; D unclear. The CDR3 loop spans 12 amino acids. Between the trimmed V and J ends, which lost 7 bases and 3 bases, there was a span of 8 bases. Germline CDR1 is SGHTA and CDR2 is FQGNSA. CDR3 loop: CASKGGTDTQYF. The CDR3 DNA reads TGTGCCAGCAAGGGTGGTACAGATACGCAGTATTTT.

The chain employs TRBV10-3 and TRBJ2-3; 15 nucleotides match TRBD2. Germline loops: CDR1 ENHRY, CDR2 SYGVKD. J lost 3 bases, V lost 5 bases, and 12 bases had no gene match. CDR3 length equals 19 residues. The CDR3 loop is CAISSRTSGRAIMTDTQYF. The DNA for the CDR3 is TGTGCCATCAGTTCTCGGACTAGCGGGAGGGCGATAATGACAGATACGCAGTATTTT.

The rearrangement links TRBV5-1 to TRBJ1-2; maybe TRBD1 (6 bases). V shed 10 bases and J shed 3 bases, with 19 bases lying between them. Germline values: CDR1 SGHRS, CDR2 YFSETQ. The CDR3 runs to 14 residues. CDR3 nucleotide sequence: TGCGCCCCCAGCCCCCTAGGGGGTGACTATGGCTACACCTTC. Translating gives CAPSPLGGDYGYTF. Complete variable domain (other parts from reference TRBV5-1 and TRBJ1-2): KAGVTQTPRYLIKTRGQQVTLSCSPISGHRSVSWYQQTPGQGLQFLFEYFSETQRNKGNFPGRFSGRQFSNSRSEMNVSTLELGDSALYLCAPSPLGGDYGYTFGSGTRLTVV.

This sequence joins TRBV11-2 and TRBJ2-1; D gene uncertain. Per germline, CDR1 SGHAT and CDR2 FQNNGV. The ends were cut back, 0 bases at V and 9 bases at J, with 6 bases in the middle. The CDR3 covers 12 residues. The CDR3 DNA is TGTGCCAGCAGCTTAGAGTGGGCTGAGCAGTTCTTC. It encodes CASSLEWAEQFF.

In regard to this clone: At one end the junction does not follow the germline gene, possibly because of a read error. Other DNA sequences from this sample encode an identical CDR3 as well. This sequence joins TRBV5-1 and TRBJ2-1, with D perhaps assigned TRBD1 or TRBD2 (6 bases each). Germline V gene data show CDR1 as SGHRS and CDR2 as YFSETQ. The CDR3 extends over 15 amino acids. CDR3: CASSLGGRLYNEQFF. The CDR3 DNA reads TGCGCCAGCAGTTTGGGGGGCCGCCTATACAATGAGCAGTTCTTC.

CDR3 loop: CASYGGTTYEQYF. The CDR3 DNA follows: TGTGCCAGCTACGGGGGGACAACCTACGAGCAGTACTTC. The chain couples TRBV2 to TRBJ2-7; weak D call: TRBD2 (7 bases). V was clipped by 8 bases and J by 2 bases, with 13 bases between them. The CDR3 sequence is 13 residues long. Looked up from germline, CDR1 is SNHLY and CDR2 is FYNNEI.

The chain recombines TRBV4-3 with TRBJ2-2; 11 bases match TRBD2. The CDR3 extends over 16 amino acids. Germline V gives CDR1 LGHNA, CDR2 YSLEER. V shed 3 bases, J shed 4 bases, and the junction held 4 bases outside the gene matches. The DNA of the CDR3 is TGCGCCAGCAGCCACACTAGCGGGAGTGGCACCGGGGAGCTGTTTTTT. Protein product: CASSHTSGSGTGELFF.

V and J are TRBV10-3 and TRBJ2-7, with D unresolved. The germline V gene has CDR1 ENHRY and CDR2 SYGVKD. This CDR3 spans 13 amino acids. Trimming removed 8 bases from V and 2 bases from J, with 13 bases in between. The CDR3 region is CAIGSDGTYEQYF. The CDR3 bases are TGTGCCATCGGTTCGGACGGAACCTACGAGCAGTACTTC.

The rearrangement links TRBV28 to TRBJ2-2, with D perhaps TRBD1 or TRBD2 (5 bases each). CDR3 length: 15 residues. CDR1 and CDR2 from the germline V gene are MDHEN and SYDVKM. Deletions cut 7 bases from V and 3 bases from J, with 15 bases between. CDR3 residues: CASTLRDAYTGELFF. Here the CDR3 DNA reads TGTGCCAGCACCCTTCGGGACGCTTACACCGGGGAGCTGTTTTTT.

The chain carries TRBV7-3 and TRBJ2-3; TRBD1 might be the D (6 bases). In germline, CDR1 is SGHTA, CDR2 FQGTGA. The V end lost 7 bases, the J end lost 2 bases, and 13 bases lay between the germline ends. The CDR3 loop spans 14 amino acids. The CDR3, as DNA: TGTGCCAGCACCCCAGGACAGAACACAGATACGCAGTATTTT. It translates to CASTPGQNTDTQYF. Drawing the rest from reference TRBV7-3 and TRBJ2-3, the complete variable domain is GAGVSQTPSNKVTEKGKYVELRCDPISGHTALYWYRQSLGQGPEFLIYFQGTGAADDSGLPNDRFFAVRPEGSVSTLKIQRTERGDSAVYLCASTPGQNTDTQYFGPGTRLTVL.

The chain couples TRBV19 to TRBJ1-2; D unclear. V gave up 5 bases and J gave up 2 bases, with 12 bases separating them. Germline V gene lookup returns CDR1 LNHDA and CDR2 SQIVND (reference sequence). The CDR3 runs 14 residues. The CDR3 DNA sequence: TGTGCCAGTAGTGCTCTTGTTGGGAACTATGGCTACACCTTC. Amino acid sequence: CASSALVGNYGYTF.

The V gene is TRBV14, the J gene TRBJ2-1; 12 bases are a match to TRBD1. CDR1 is SGHDN and CDR2 is FVKESK in the germline V gene. This CDR3 is built from 14 residues. V was clipped by 7 bases and J by 9 bases; unmatched bases: 7. The CDR3 is CASNPGQGAGEQFF. In DNA form, the CDR3 reads TGTGCCAGCAATCCGGGACAGGGGGCGGGTGAGCAGTTCTTC.

The genes are TRBV6-1 and TRBJ1-2; TRBD1 is a possible D gene (5 bases). CDR1 is MNHNS and CDR2 is SASEGT in the germline V gene. CDR3 length equals 15 residues. Trimming left V 10 bases short and J 5 bases short, with 23 bases between. CDR3 sequence (DNA): TGTGCCACCCAACCGGGACCGGGAGCGATTTATGGCTACACCTTC. It specifies CATQPGPGAIYGYTF.

J is TRBJ2-1 and V is TRBV9; maybe TRBD2 (5 bases). The CDR3 consists of 16 residues. From germline, CDR1 is SGDLS and CDR2 YYNGEE. V was pared by 0 bases and J by 9 bases, with 19 bases between. CDR3 protein: CASSVGFGGFDAEQFF. The CDR3 nucleotides are TGTGCCAGCAGCGTAGGCTTTGGAGGATTTGACGCTGAGCAGTTCTTC. Filled out from reference TRBV9 and TRBJ2-1, the complete variable domain reads DSGVTQTPKHLITATGQRVTLRCSPRSGDLSVYWYQQSLDQGLQFLIQYYNGEERAKGNILERFSAQQFPDLHSELNLSSLELGDSALYFCASSVGFGGFDAEQFFGPGTRLTVL.

The J gene is TRBJ2-1, the V gene TRBV9; D is uncertain. The CDR3 totals 16 residues. CDR1 is SGDLS, CDR2 YYNGEE, per germline. V was clipped by 0 bases and J by 2 bases, with 12 bases between them. The CDR3 loop reads CASSVVAYGTYNEQFF. The CDR3 coding sequence is TGTGCCAGCAGCGTAGTGGCGTACGGAACCTACAATGAGCAGTTCTTC.

Note on this clone: The same CDR3 is also encoded by other DNA sequences in this sample. This chain uses TRBV29-1 with TRBJ1-2, with 8 bases identical to TRBD1. The junction had 1 base not matched to a gene; V was cut back by 7 bases and J by 3 bases. The CDR3 loop spans 11 amino acids. Germline loops: CDR1 SQVTM, CDR2 ANQGSEA. The CDR3 spells CSGGQDYGYTF. Written as DNA, the CDR3 is TGCAGCGGGGGACAGGACTATGGCTACACCTTC.

The V and J genes are TRBV19 and TRBJ1-3; D remains unclear. Germline V gene data show CDR1 as LNHDA and CDR2 as SQIVND (reference sequence). This CDR3 has 16 residues. V lost 5 bases, J lost 0 bases, and 14 bases lay in between. In nucleotides, the CDR3 is TGTGCCAGTAGTCCCCTCGACGGATACTCTGGAAACACCATATATTTT. Its protein is CASSPLDGYSGNTIYF.

This chain links TRBV7-2 with TRBJ2-2, with a possible D match to TRBD2 (5 bases). Germline values: CDR1 SGHTA, CDR2 FQGNSA. The CDR3 covers 15 residues. V lost 5 bases, J lost 2 bases, and 12 bases lay in between. CDR3 amino acids: CASSPRRSNTGELFF. In DNA, the CDR3 is TGTGCCAGCAGCCCTCGGAGGTCCAACACCGGGGAGCTGTTTTTT.

The V and J genes are TRBV9 and TRBJ2-1; 7 bases fit TRBD2. The CDR3 runs to 18 residues. CDR1 and CDR2 (germline): SGDLS, YYNGEE. The V and J ends lost 2 bases and 0 bases, in that order; junction bases with no gene match: 11. The CDR3 sequence is CASSVLPLAGYSYNEQFF. CDR3 sequence (DNA): TGTGCCAGCAGCGTTCTCCCCTTAGCGGGCTACTCCTACAATGAGCAGTTCTTC.

The rearrangement uses TRBV5-1 and TRBJ1-1; tentatively, D is TRBD1 (5 bases). The V and J ends lost 7 bases and 0 bases respectively, with 13 bases between them. The CDR3 extends over 14 amino acids. Germline V gene lookup returns CDR1 SGHRS and CDR2 YFSETQ. CDR3 region: CASRLGTVNTEAFF. The CDR3 nucleotides are TGCGCCAGCCGACTAGGGACGGTGAACACTGAAGCTTTCTTT.

This clone was observed a single time. The genes are TRBV2 and TRBJ1-5; perhaps TRBD1 as D (5 bases). The CDR3 is made up of 15 amino acids. CDR1 is SNHLY, CDR2 FYNNEI, per germline. The V and J ends lost 8 bases and 4 bases respectively, with 18 bases between them. This CDR3 is CASRPGQWTNQPQHF. In DNA, the CDR3 is TGTGCCAGCCGACCCGGTCAGTGGACAAATCAGCCCCAGCATTTT.